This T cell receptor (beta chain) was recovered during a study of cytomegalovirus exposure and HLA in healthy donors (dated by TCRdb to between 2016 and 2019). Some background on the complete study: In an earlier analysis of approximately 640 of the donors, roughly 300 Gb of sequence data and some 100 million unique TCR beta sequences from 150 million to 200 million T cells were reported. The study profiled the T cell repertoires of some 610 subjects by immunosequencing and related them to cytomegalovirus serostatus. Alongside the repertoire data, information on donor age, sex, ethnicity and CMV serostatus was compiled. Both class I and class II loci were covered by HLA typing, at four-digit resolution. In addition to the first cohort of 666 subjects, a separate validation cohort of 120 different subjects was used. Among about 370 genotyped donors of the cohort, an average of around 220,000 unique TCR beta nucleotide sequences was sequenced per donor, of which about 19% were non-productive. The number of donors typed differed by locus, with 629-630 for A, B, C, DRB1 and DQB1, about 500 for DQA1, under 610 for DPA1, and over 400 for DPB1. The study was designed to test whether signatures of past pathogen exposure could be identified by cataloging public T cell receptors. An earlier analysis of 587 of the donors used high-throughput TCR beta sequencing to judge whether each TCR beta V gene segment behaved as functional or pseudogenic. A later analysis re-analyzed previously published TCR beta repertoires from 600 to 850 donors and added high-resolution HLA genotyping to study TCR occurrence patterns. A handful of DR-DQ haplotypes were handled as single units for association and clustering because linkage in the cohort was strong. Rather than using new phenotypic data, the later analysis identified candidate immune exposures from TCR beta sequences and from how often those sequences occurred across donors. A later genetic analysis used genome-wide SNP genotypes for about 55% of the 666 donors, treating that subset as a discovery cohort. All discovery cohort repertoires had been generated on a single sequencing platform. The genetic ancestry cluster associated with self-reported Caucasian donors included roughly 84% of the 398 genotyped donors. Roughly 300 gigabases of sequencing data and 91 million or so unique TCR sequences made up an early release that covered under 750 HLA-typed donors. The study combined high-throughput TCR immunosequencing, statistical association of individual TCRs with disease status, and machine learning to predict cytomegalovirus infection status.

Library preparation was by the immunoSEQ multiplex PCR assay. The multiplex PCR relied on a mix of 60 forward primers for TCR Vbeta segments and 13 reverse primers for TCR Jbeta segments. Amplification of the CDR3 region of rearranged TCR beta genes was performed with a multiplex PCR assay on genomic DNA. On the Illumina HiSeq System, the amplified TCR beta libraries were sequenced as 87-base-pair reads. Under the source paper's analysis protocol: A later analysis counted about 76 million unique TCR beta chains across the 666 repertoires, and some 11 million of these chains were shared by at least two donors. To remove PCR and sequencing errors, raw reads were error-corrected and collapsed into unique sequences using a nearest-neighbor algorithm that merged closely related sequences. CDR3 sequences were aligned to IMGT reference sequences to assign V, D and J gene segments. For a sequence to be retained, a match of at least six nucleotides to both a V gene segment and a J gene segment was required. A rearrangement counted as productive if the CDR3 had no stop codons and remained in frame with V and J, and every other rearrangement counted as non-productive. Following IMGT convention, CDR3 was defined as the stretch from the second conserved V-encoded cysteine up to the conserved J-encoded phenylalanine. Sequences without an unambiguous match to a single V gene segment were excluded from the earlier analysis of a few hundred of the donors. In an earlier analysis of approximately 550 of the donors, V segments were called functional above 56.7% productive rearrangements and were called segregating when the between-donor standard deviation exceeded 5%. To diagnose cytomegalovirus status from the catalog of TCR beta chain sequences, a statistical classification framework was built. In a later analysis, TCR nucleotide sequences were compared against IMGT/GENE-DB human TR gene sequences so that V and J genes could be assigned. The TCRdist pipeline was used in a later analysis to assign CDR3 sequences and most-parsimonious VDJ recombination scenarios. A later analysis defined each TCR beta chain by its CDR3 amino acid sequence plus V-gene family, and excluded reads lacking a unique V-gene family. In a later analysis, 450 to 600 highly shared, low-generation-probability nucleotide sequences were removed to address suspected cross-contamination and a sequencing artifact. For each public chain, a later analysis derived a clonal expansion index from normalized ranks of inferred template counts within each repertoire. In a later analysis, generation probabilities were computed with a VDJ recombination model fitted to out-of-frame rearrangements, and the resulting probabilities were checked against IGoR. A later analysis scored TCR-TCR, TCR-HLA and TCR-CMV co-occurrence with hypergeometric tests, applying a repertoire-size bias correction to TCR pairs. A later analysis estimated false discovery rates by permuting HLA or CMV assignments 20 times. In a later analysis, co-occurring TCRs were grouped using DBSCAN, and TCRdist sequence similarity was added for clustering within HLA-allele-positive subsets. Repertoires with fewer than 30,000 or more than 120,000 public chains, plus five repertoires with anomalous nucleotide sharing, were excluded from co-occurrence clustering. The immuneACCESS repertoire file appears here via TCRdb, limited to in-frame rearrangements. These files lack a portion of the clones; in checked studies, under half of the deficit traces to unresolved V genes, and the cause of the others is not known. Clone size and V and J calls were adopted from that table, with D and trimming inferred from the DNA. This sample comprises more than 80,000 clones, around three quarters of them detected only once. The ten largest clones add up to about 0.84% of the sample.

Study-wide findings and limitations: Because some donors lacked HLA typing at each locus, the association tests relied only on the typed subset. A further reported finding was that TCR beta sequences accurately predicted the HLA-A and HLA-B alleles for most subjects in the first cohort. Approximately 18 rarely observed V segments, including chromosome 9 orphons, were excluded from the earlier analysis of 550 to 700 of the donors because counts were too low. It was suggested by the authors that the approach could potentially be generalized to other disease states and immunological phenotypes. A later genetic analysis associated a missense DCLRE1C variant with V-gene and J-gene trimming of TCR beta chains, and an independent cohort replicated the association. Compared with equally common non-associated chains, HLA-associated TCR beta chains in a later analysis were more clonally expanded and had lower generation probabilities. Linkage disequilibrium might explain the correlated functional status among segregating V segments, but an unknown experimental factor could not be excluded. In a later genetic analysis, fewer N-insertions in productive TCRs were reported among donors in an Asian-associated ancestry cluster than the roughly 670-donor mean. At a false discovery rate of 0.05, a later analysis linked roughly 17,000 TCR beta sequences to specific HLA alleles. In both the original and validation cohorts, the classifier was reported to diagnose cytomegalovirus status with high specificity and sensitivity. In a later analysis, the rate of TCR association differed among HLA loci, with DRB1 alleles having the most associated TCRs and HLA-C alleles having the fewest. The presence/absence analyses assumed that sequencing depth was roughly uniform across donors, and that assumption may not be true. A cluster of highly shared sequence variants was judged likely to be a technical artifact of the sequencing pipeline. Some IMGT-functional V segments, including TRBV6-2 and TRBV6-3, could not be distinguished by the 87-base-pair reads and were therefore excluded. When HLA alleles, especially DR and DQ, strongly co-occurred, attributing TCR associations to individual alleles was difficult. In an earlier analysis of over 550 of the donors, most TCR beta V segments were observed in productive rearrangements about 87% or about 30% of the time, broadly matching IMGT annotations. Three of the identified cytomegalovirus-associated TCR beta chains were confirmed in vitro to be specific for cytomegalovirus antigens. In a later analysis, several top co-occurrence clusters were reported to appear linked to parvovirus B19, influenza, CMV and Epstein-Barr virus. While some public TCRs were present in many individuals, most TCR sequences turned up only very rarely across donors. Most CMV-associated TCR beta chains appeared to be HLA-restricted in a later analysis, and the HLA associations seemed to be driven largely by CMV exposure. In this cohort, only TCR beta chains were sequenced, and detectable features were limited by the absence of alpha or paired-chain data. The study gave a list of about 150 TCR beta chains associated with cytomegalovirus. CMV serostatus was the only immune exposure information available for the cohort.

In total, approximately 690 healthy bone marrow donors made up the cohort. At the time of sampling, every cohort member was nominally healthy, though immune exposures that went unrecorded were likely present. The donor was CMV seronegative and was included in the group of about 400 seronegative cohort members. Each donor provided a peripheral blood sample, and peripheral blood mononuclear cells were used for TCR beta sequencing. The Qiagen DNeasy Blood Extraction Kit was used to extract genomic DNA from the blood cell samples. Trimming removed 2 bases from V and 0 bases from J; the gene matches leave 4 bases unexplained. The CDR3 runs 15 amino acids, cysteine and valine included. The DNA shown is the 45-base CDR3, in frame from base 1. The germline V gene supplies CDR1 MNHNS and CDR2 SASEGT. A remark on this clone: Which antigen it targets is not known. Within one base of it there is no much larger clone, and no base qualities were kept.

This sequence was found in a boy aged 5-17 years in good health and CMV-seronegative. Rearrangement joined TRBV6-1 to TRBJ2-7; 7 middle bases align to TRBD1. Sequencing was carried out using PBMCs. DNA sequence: TGTGCCAGCAGTGAATCCACAGGGGTCTCCTACGAGCAGTACGTC. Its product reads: CASSESTGVSYEQYV.